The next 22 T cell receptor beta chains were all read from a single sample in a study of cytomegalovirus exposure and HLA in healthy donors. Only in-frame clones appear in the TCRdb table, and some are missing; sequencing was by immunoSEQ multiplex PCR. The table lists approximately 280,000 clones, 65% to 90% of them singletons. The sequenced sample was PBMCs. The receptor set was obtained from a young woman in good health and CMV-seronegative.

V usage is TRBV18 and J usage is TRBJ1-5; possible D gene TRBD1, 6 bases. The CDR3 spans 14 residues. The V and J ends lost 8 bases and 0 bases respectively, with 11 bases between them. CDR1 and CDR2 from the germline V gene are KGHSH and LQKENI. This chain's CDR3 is CASARTDSNQPQHF. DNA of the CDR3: TGTGCCAGCGCCCGGACAGATAGCAATCAGCCCCAGCATTTT.

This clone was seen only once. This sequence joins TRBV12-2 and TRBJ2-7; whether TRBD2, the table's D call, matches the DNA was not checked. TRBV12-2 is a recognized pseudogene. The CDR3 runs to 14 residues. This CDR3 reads CASRLSSAGYEQYF. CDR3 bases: TGTGCAAGTCGCTTAAGTTCAGCCGGGTACGAGCAGTACTTC.

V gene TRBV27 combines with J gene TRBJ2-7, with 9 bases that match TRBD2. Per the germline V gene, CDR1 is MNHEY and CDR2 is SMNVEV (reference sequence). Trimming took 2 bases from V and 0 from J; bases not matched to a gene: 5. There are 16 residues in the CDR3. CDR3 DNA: TGTGCCAGCAGTTTAGTGACTAGCGGCGGCTCCTACGAGCAGTACTTC. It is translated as CASSLVTSGGSYEQYF.

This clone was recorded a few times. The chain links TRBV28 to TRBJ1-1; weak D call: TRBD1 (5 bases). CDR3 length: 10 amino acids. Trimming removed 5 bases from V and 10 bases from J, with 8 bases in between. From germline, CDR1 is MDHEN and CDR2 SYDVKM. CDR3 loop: CASSQGSAFF. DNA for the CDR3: TGTGCCAGCAGTCAGGGTTCAGCTTTCTTT.

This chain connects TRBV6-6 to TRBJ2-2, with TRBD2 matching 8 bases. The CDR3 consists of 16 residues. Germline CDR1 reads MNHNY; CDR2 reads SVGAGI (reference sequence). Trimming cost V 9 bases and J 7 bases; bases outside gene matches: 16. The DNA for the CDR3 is TGTGCCAGTTCTACGACTAGCGTAGCATATGGCGGGGAGCTGTTTTTT. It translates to CASSTTSVAYGGELFF.

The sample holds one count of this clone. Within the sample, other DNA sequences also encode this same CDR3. The CDR3 here is CASSITGGNEQYF. As DNA, the CDR3 is TGTGCCAGTAGTATAACAGGGGGCAACGAGCAGTACTTC. This sequence joins TRBV19 and TRBJ2-7, with 9 bases matching TRBD1. J gave up 5 bases and V 2 bases, and 1 base lay outside the gene matches. CDR1 LNHDA and CDR2 SQIVND come from the germline V gene (reference sequence). The CDR3 extends over 13 amino acids.

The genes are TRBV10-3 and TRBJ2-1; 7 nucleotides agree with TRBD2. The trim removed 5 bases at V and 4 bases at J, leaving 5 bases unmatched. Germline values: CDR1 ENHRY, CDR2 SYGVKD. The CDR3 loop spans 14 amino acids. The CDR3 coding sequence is TGTGCCATCAGTCCCCTAGCGGAATACAATGAGCAGTTCTTC. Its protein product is CAISPLAEYNEQFF.

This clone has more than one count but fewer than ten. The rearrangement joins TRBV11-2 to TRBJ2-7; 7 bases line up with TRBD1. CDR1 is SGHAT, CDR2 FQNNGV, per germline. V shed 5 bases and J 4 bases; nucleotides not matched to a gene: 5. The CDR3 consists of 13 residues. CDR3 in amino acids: CASSRGQRYEQYF. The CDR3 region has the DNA TGTGCCAGCAGCCGGGGACAGAGATACGAGCAGTACTTC.

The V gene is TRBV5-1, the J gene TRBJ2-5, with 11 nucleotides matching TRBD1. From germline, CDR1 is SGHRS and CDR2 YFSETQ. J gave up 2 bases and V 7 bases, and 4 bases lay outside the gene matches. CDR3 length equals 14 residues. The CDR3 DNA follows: TGCGCCAGCTACCGGGACAGGGGGCAAGAGACCCAGTACTTC. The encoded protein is CASYRDRGQETQYF.

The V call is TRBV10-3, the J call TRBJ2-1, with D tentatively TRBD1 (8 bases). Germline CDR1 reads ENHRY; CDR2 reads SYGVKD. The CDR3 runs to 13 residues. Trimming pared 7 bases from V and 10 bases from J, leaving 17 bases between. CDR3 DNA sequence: TGTGCCATCACTGCGGACAGGGAGGGAGAGCAGTTCTTC. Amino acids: CAITADREGEQFF.

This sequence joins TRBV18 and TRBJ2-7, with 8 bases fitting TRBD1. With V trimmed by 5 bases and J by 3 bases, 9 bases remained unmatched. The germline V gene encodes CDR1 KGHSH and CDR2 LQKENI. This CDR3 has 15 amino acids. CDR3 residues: CASSFPGQVDYEQYF. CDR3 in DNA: TGTGCCAGCTCATTTCCGGGACAGGTGGACTACGAGCAGTACTTC.

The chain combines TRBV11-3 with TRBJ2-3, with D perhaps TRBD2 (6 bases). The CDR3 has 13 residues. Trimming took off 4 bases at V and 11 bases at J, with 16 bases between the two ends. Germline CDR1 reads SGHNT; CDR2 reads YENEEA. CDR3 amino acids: CASSSAGGGGQYF. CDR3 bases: TGTGCCAGCAGCTCGGCCGGGGGAGGAGGGCAGTATTTT.

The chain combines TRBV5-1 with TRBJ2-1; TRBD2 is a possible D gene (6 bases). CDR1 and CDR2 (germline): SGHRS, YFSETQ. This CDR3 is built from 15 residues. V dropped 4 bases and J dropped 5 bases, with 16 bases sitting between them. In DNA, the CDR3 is TGCGCCAGCAGCCGCCGGGACTGGGGAAACAATGAGCAGTTCTTC. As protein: CASSRRDWGNNEQFF. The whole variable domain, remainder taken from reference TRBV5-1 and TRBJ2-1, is KAGVTQTPRYLIKTRGQQVTLSCSPISGHRSVSWYQQTPGQGLQFLFEYFSETQRNKGNFPGRFSGRQFSNSRSEMNVSTLELGDSALYLCASSRRDWGNNEQFFGPGTRLTVL.

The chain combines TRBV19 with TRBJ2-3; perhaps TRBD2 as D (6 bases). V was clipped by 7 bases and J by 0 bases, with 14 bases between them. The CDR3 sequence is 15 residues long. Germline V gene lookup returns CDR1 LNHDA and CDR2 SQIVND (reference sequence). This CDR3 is CASTLGGASTDTQYF. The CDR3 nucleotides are TGTGCCAGTACCCTAGGCGGGGCTAGCACAGATACGCAGTATTTT.

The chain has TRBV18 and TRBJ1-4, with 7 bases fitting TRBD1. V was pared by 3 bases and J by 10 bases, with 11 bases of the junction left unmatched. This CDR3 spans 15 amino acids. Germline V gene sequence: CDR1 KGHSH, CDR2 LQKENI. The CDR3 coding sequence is TGTGCCAGCTCACCCTCACAGGGGCTTGGAGGAAAACTGTTTTTT. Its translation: CASSPSQGLGGKLFF.

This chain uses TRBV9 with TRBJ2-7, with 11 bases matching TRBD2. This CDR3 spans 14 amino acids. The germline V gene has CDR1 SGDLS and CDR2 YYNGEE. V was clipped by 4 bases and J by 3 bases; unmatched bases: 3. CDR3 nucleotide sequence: TGTGCCAGCAGCTCCGGACTAGCGGGCTACGAGCAGTACTTC. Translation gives CASSSGLAGYEQYF.

In DNA form, the CDR3 reads TGTGCCAGCAGCTTGGGGTCTCGAGGGCAGTACTTC. This encodes CASSLGSRGQYF. The rearrangement joins TRBV5-6 to TRBJ2-7; D gene unclear. Germline V gene sequence: CDR1 SGHDT, CDR2 YYEEEE. CDR3 length equals 12 residues. The ends were cut back, 0 bases at V and 9 bases at J, with 10 bases in the middle.

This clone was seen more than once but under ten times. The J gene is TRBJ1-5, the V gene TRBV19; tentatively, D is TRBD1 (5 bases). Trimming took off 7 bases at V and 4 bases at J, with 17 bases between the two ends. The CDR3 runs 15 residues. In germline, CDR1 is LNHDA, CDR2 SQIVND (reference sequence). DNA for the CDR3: TGTGCCAGTACCCCTGGGGGGAGGCGGAATCAGCCCCAGCATTTT. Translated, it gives CASTPGGRRNQPQHF.

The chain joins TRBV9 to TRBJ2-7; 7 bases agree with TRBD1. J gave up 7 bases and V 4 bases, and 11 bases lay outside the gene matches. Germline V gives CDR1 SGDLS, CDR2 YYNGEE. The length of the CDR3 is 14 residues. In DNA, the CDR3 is TGTGCCAGCAGCCCAAGGACAGGCCCAGGGGAGCAGTACTTC. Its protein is CASSPRTGPGEQYF.

Here the CDR3 reads CASSPSPAGLAYEQYF. CDR3 bases: TGCGCCAGCAGCCCCTCTCCCGCGGGGCTAGCCTACGAGCAGTACTTC. The chain joins TRBV4-3 to TRBJ2-7; TRBD2 is a possible D gene (6 bases). The germline CDR1 and CDR2 sequences are LGHNA and YSLEER. This CDR3 is built from 16 residues. The germline V and J ends were trimmed by 4 bases and 2 bases, with 18 bases remaining between them.

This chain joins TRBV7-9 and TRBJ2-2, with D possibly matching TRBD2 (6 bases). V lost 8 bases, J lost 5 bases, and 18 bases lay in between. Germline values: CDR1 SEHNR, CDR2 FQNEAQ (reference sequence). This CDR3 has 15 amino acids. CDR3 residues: CASLWRDSKTGELFF. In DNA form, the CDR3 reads TGTGCCAGCCTGTGGCGGGATTCTAAAACCGGGGAGCTGTTTTTT. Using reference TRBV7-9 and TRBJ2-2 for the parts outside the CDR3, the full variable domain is DTGVSQNPRHKITKRGQNVTFRCDPISEHNRLYWYRQTLGQGPEFLTYFQNEAQLEKSRLLSDRFSAERPKGSFSTLEIQRTEQGDSAMYLCASLWRDSKTGELFFGEGSRLTVL.

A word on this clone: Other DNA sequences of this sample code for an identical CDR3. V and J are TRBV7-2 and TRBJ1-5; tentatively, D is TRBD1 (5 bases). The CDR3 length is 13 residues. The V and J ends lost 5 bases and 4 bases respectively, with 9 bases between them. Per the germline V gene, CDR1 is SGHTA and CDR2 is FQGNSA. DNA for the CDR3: TGTGCCAGCAGCCTTCAGGGAAATCAGCCCCAGCATTTT. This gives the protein CASSLQGNQPQHF.